This T cell receptor (beta chain) was recorded in a study of OX40 agonist ivuxolimab in advanced cancers. Study at large: Ivuxolimab, which patients received intravenously every 2 weeks, was dosed at 0.01 to 10 mg/kg. Those treated in dose escalation had hepatocellular carcinoma, melanoma, renal cell cancer or head and neck cancer. Broader study findings: Among T cells, CD8+ cells averaged more expanded clones than CD4+ cells. Low normalized T-cell clonal expansion also characterized some of the nonresponders.

Points on this clone: What it recognizes is unknown.

Germline V CDR1 and CDR2: MNHEY, SVGAGI. With 0 bases removed from V and 4 bases from J, the gap between germline ends came to 10 bases. The CDR3 loop spans 14 amino acids. Clones were sequenced by immunoSEQ multiplex PCR, and TCRdb holds only the in-frame ones, with some missing. The sample lists about 35,000 clones; roughly nine tenths were seen once. This TCR was recovered from an adult with an advanced solid tumor such as melanoma, head and neck, liver or kidney cancer. The sample in question was CD4+ or CD8+ T cells sorted from blood, obtained in a trial of the OX40 agonist ivuxolimab. The V gene is TRBV6-5, the J gene TRBJ2-7; no clear D. CDR3 loop: CASSYSIWGYEQYF. The CDR3 DNA reads TGTGCCAGCAGTTACTCGATCTGGGGATACGAGCAGTACTTC.